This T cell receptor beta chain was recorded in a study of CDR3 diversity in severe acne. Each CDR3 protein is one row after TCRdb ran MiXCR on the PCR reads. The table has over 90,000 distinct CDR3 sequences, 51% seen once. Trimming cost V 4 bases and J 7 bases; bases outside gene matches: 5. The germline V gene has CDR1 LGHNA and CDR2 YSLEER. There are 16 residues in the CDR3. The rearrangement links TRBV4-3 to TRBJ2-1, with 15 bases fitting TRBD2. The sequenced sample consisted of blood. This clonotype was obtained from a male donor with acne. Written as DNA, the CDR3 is TGCGCCAGCAGCCTCTGGACTAGCGGGAGGGTAAATGAGCAGTTCTTC. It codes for CASSLWTSGRVNEQFF.